The clone carrying this T cell receptor beta chain was observed a handful of times. Its target is unknown. The data originate from a study of cytomegalovirus exposure and HLA in healthy donors. The PCR was carried out with 60 Vbeta primers and 13 Jbeta primers. Sequenced by immunoSEQ multiplex PCR; TCRdb stores in-frame clones only, minus some. The data contain about 120,000 clones, approximately 80% of them singletons. Notes on the study in general: The study put some 150 TCR beta chains on its list as cytomegalovirus-associated. Testing in vitro showed a few CMV-associated chains specific for CMV antigens. Whilst most TCR sequences proved rare, a subset of public TCRs occurred across many donors.

CDR1 and CDR2 (germline): WSHSY, SAAADI. This CDR3 is 16 amino acids long. V shed 3 bases and J shed 4 bases, with 18 bases lying between them. The specimen was PBMCs. The source of this sequence is a woman in her late teens or twenties in good health and CMV-seronegative. This chain connects TRBV10-2 to TRBJ1-1; a weak D match, TRBD1 (6 bases). Here the CDR3 reads CASSEGQGSSGTEAFF. DNA of the CDR3: TGCGCCAGCAGTGAAGGTCAGGGGAGTTCGGGCACTGAAGCTTTCTTT.